A single sample is the source of the 16 T cell receptor beta chains below, sequenced in a study of cytomegalovirus exposure and HLA in healthy donors. The PCR ran on 60 Vbeta and 13 Jbeta primers. This table comes from immunoSEQ multiplex PCR, and its TCRdb copy is limited to in-frame clones, with some not included. The sample contains about 110,000 clones, roughly four fifths of which appear only once. Sequencing used PBMCs. The receptors derive from a man aged 45-65 years in good health and CMV-seronegative.

DNA for the CDR3: TGTGCCAGCAGCTTGGGACAACCTAACTATGGCTACACCTTC. It is translated as CASSLGQPNYGYTF. The chain carries TRBV5-6 and TRBJ1-2, with no clear D. CDR1 and CDR2 from the germline V gene are SGHDT and YYEEEE. Trimming removed 0 bases at V and 0 bases at J, with 6 bases between. The CDR3 runs 14 residues.

This clone appeared once. This chain joins TRBV5-5 and TRBJ2-3, with D unclear. CDR1 and CDR2 (germline): SGHKS, YYEKEE (reference sequence). The V gene lost 2 bases and the J gene lost 4 bases, with 8 bases spanning the gap. The CDR3 has 13 amino acids. The CDR3 bases are TGTGCCAGCAGCTTCCTAGATTCAGATACGCAGTATTTT. Its translation is CASSFLDSDTQYF.

This chain's CDR3 is CSAVGRGGTEAFF. The CDR3 region has the DNA TGCAGCGCCGTGGGCAGGGGTGGCACTGAAGCTTTCTTT. This rearrangement joins TRBV29-1 to TRBJ1-1; possibly TRBD1 for D (6 bases). Germline CDR1 reads SQVTM; CDR2 reads ANQGSEA. The CDR3 extends over 13 amino acids. V lost 7 bases and J lost 4, with 16 bases in between.

The chain is built from TRBV15 and TRBJ2-5; no reliable D call. The germline V and J ends were trimmed by 7 bases and 2 bases, with 11 bases remaining between them. Germline V gene data show CDR1 as LNHNV and CDR2 as YYDKDF (reference sequence). CDR3 length: 13 residues. The CDR3 DNA sequence: TGTGCCACCACTACGGAGTCTCAAGAGACCCAGTACTTC. Amino acids: CATTTESQETQYF.

The genes are TRBV6-4 and TRBJ2-1; weak D call: TRBD1 (5 bases). Trimming pared 6 bases from V and 4 bases from J, leaving 10 bases between. CDR3 length: 13 amino acids. CDR1 is MRHNA, CDR2 SNTAGT, per germline. CDR3 nucleotides: TGTGCCAGCAGCTTGACAGAGTACAATGAGCAGTTCTTC. Protein: CASSLTEYNEQFF.

This clone was found a few times. In DNA, the CDR3 is TGTGCCAGCAGCTTAGTTCCGGGCACTGAAGCTTTCTTT. Amino acid sequence: CASSLVPGTEAFF. This chain joins TRBV7-2 and TRBJ1-1, with no clear D. The CDR3 contains 13 residues. Germline lookup yields CDR1 SGHTA and CDR2 FQGNSA. Trimming shortened V by 1 base and J by 4 bases, and 7 bases separated the two germline ends.

The rearrangement links TRBV7-2 to TRBJ2-5, with TRBD1 matching 7 bases. Looked up from germline, CDR1 is SGHTA and CDR2 is FQGNSA. The CDR3 is 16 amino acids. After removal of 1 base from V and 11 bases from J, the junction contained 16 bases not matched to a gene. The DNA for the CDR3 is TGTGCCAGCAGCTTAGTAGGGGCAGGGGGAGCGTTGGAGCAGTACTTC. Its translation: CASSLVGAGGALEQYF.

The chain has TRBV10-3 and TRBJ2-7; D is perhaps TRBD2 (6 bases). This CDR3 has 14 amino acids. CDR1 ENHRY and CDR2 SYGVKD come from the germline V gene. Trimming shortened V by 3 bases and J by 5 bases, and 14 bases separated the two germline ends. The CDR3 sequence is CAISDGGEVNEQYV. In DNA form, the CDR3 reads TGTGCCATCAGTGATGGCGGGGAGGTCAACGAGCAGTACGTC.

This clone was seen only once. The chain couples TRBV6-6 to TRBJ1-1; 9 positions match TRBD1. The germline CDR1 and CDR2 sequences are MNHNY and SVGAGI (reference sequence). The CDR3 has 14 amino acids. V lost 6 bases to trimming and J lost 4 bases; unmatched junction nucleotides: 6. CDR3 loop: CASRAQGAGTEAFF. The CDR3 DNA is TGTGCCAGCAGGGCACAGGGGGCGGGCACTGAAGCTTTCTTT.

V is TRBV15 and J is TRBJ1-1; D is unresolved. The CDR3 loop spans 15 amino acids. Germline V gives CDR1 LNHNV, CDR2 YYDKDF (reference sequence). V was trimmed by 2 bases and J by 4 bases, leaving 14 bases between them. The chain's CDR3 is CATSRPMSRGTEAFF. The CDR3, as DNA: TGTGCCACCAGCAGACCTATGTCGAGAGGCACTGAAGCTTTCTTT.

The chain couples TRBV6-4 to TRBJ2-2, with D possibly TRBD1 on 5 matching bases. The CDR3 consists of 13 residues. Trimming stripped 7 bases from V and 2 bases from J, with 8 bases between. The germline V gene encodes CDR1 MRHNA and CDR2 SNTAGT. The DNA of the CDR3 is TGTGCCAGCAAGACAGATAACACCGGGGAGCTGTTTTTT. Its protein is CASKTDNTGELFF.

The CDR3 nucleotides are TGTGCCAGCAGCTTCGGACAGGGGATAGTTACTAATGAAAAACTGTTTTTT. Translating gives CASSFGQGIVTNEKLFF. The rearrangement uses TRBV7-9 and TRBJ1-4, with 9 bases that match TRBD1. This CDR3 region has 17 residues. V lost 3 bases to trimming and J lost 2 bases; unmatched junction nucleotides: 7. CDR1 is SEHNR and CDR2 is FQNEAQ in the germline V gene (reference sequence).

This rearrangement joins TRBV7-2 to TRBJ1-6, with D perhaps matching TRBD1 (5 bases). V was trimmed by 4 bases and J by 9 bases, leaving 7 bases between them. Germline V gene lookup returns CDR1 SGHTA and CDR2 FQGNSA. CDR3 size: 12 residues. The CDR3 loop reads CASSSDSSPLHF. The CDR3 DNA sequence: TGTGCCAGCAGCTCAGACAGTTCACCCCTCCACTTT.

This chain uses TRBV19 with TRBJ2-3; possible D gene TRBD2, 7 bases. The CDR3 consists of 16 residues. V was shortened by 5 bases and J by 0 bases, with 15 bases between the two germline ends. Per the germline V gene, CDR1 is LNHDA and CDR2 is SQIVND (reference sequence). CDR3 coding DNA: TGTGCCAGTAGTCCACAGCGGGACACTAGCACAGATACGCAGTATTTT. It encodes CASSPQRDTSTDTQYF.

The CDR3 sequence: CASSSPINPNTEAFF. As DNA, the CDR3 is TGTGCCAGCAGCTCCCCTATTAACCCGAACACTGAAGCTTTCTTT. The genes are TRBV5-4 and TRBJ1-1; no reliable D call. V gave up 3 bases and J gave up 1 base, with 13 bases separating them. Germline-derived CDR1 and CDR2 are SGHNT and YYREEE (reference sequence). There are 15 residues in the CDR3.

The rearrangement joins TRBV5-1 to TRBJ1-1, with a weak D call TRBD1 (5 bases). CDR1 and CDR2 (germline): SGHRS, YFSETQ. The V end lost 4 bases, the J end lost 0 bases, and 13 bases lay between the germline ends. The CDR3 consists of 15 residues. In DNA, the CDR3 is TGCGCCAGCAGCGAAGGACATGCAGTGAACACTGAAGCTTTCTTT. It yields the protein CASSEGHAVNTEAFF.